This T cell receptor (beta chain) was recovered during a study of blood T cell repertoires in COVID-19 (dated by TCRdb to 2019 to 2021). Turning to the overall study: Samples covering the acute and convalescent phases of COVID-19 were provided by collaborators in the United States, Italy and Spain. The material from the prospective study consisted of cDNA or gDNA derived from T cells, B-cell-depleted T cells, or PBMCs. HLA class I and class II types, where available, came from metadata supplied by the sample provider rather than from assay-based typing. The samples were drawn from two sources: the first 160 participants of the ongoing ImmuneRACE study, and 1,200 or so subjects contributed by 6 global collaborators. Nearly every sample came with metadata listing a de-identified subject ID, COVID-19 status, age in years and sex. Deeply sampled blood TCRbeta repertoires from subjects exposed to, actively infected with, or recovered from COVID-19 were included in the dataset. The repertoires were made available in a free public database intended to serve as a resource for research on the immune response to SARS-CoV-2.

Beyond this particular receptor, the publication reports: The amount of clinical and demographic metadata varied by source and participant and was provided uncurated.

Relative to germline, V is 4 bases shorter and J is 8 bases shorter, with 17 bases between their ends. The CDR3 runs 14 residues from the cysteine to the phenylalanine. The retained sequence is limited to the CDR3, 42 bases, with the frame set at the first base. Per the germline V gene (reference sequence), LGHDT is the CDR1 and YNNKEL is the CDR2. TCRbeta CDR3 regions were amplified from genomic DNA using the immunoSEQ Assay, a bias-controlled multiplex PCR. In the authors' own workflow: The number of nucleated cells in each sample was estimated by amplification of reference gene primers within the assay. To quantify the absolute abundance of each unique TCRbeta CDR3 rearrangement, sequence reads were collapsed and filtered. For each sample, productive Simpson clonality was calculated as the square root of Simpson's diversity index across productive rearrangements. TCRdb stores this immuneACCESS table with in-frame sequences only. Part of the clones is absent; in the studies checked, under half of the shortfall reflects unresolved V genes, and no reason is known for the rest. That table furnishes V, J and clone size, whereas the DNA furnished D and trimming. The sample table holds 150,000 to 200,000 clones, of which around four fifths were seen once. Of the sample, roughly 17% is held by the ten largest clones.

This clone occurred once. Its binding antigen is unknown. Base qualities are not at hand, and no much larger clone is one base apart. Participants in the prospective study were enrolled through a virtual design, were aged about 18 to 100 years, and lived in about two dozen United States geographic areas. Cohort assignment in the prospective study relied on participant-reported clinical history from a screening survey and a study questionnaire. Recovered participants in ImmuneRACE Cohort 3 were defined as having two consecutive negative NP/OP PCR tests, clearance from a healthcare professional, or resolution of symptoms. In the prospective study, mobile phlebotomists collected whole blood, serum and a nasopharyngeal or oropharyngeal swab from each participant. Prospective study participants could optionally give additional blood draws and questionnaires over an approximately 2-month period. Before DNA extraction, blood samples from the prospective study were shipped at room temperature or frozen.

In this chain, TRBV3-1 (or the pseudogene TRBV3-2) is recombined with TRBJ1-1; a weak D assignment points to TRBD1 (5 bases agree). The clonotype comes from a woman aged 50 to 60 who had recovered from COVID-19. The sample consisted of PBMCs or T cells enriched from blood (not recorded which). The DNA is TGTGCCAGCAGCCCCCTCGGAACAGGTACCGAAGCTTTCTTT. This sequence encodes CASSPLGTGTEAFF.